The entry below gives a single T cell receptor beta chain sequence along with its context. There are a few counts of this clone. This clone's antigen is unknown. Base qualities are not recorded, but no much larger clone differs from it by a single base. This sample stems from a study of T cell responses to AZD1222 COVID-19 vaccine (dated by TCRdb to about 2021). Context from the whole study: A total of around 240 trial participants underwent TCR sequencing, of whom 207 received two doses of AZD1222 and around 26 received two doses of the MenACWY control vaccine. Trial participants were enrolled by age into 18-55, 56-69 and 70-plus year subgroups, with approximately 160, 26 and 62 TCR-sequenced participants respectively. On the study overall, not on this receptor specifically: Because no day 14 peak-response samples were available, the repertoires could be characterized only after the peak T cell response. Conclusions about previously exposed vaccinees are limited, since just five to seven AZD1222 recipients were seropositive for SARS-CoV-2 at baseline. Participants were mostly white British and included more females than males, and it was suggested by the authors that clonal diversity may have been underestimated. The vaccine-associated CD4 TCRs covered the entire spike protein, and the dominant responses fell in regions 160-218 and 743-854. The 56-69-year group was small, and its depth increase did not reach significance, likely because of low power. After two AZD1222 doses, spike-specific TCR breadth and depth were significantly higher than at day 0 and than in MenACWY recipients. Nearly half of unique spike-specific TCRs reportedly recognized epitopes outside regions mutated in the B.1.351 and B.1.1.7 variants.

The CDR3 regions of human TCRbeta chains were analyzed by immunosequencing. Processing in the source paper ran as follows. Repertoire TCRs were checked for matches against a reference library of SARS-CoV-2-specific TCRs that had been generated using the MIRA antigen-specificity platform. Breadth was defined as the fraction of unique TCRs that were SARS-CoV-2-associated. Depth was defined as the fraction of total T cells that were SARS-CoV-2-associated. Using the MIRA data, every spike-specific TCR was mapped to the spike region that the TCR reacted to and assigned to either a CD4 or a CD8 class. Log10-transformed breadth and depth values were compared by one-way ANOVA with Sidak's multiple comparisons tests. TCRdb carries this immuneACCESS record with in-frame sequences only. Its versions omit some clonotypes, under half of them owing to an unresolved V gene in the studies checked, with the rest unexplained. V and J calls and clone size are as listed in that table; D and trimming were resolved from the DNA. The table for this sample lists roughly 160,000 clones; roughly 87% of them were counted only once. The ten biggest clones cover roughly 0.98% of the sample.

Taken with the paper, the label for time point translates to: about 28 days (+/-7) after the second vaccine dose. AZD1222 recipients given second doses at about 4 weeks or at about 12 weeks were pooled, since spike-specific TCR depth and breadth were not found to differ between the two schedules. Vaccinee samples were obtained from the UK trials COV001 and COV002, which included a single-blind randomized controlled phase 2/3 trial of AZD1222 (ChAdOx1 nCoV-19) in healthy adults. For TCRbeta chain sequencing, PBMC samples from trial participants were taken at day 0 and at day 28 after the second dose. Based on the germline V gene, the CDR1 and CDR2 sequences are SGHVS and FQNEAQ. V is cut by 1 base and J by 4 bases, and the space between the germline ends is 10 bases. The CDR3 measures 15 amino acids from cysteine to phenylalanine. CDR3 DNA only is kept here, 45 bases in frame from base 1.

This TCR came from an adult who received the AZD1222 COVID-19 vaccine. In this chain, TRBV7-8 is recombined with TRBJ1-4; too little of a D gene remains to name it. This specimen was peripheral blood, taken 28 days after the second AZD1222 dose. The encoded CDR3 is CASSLVGWGNEKLFF. The DNA is as follows: TGTGCCAGCAGCTTAGTGGGGTGGGGTAATGAAAAACTGTTTTTT. The entire variable domain, with the stretches around the CDR3 drawn from the reference TRBV7-8 and TRBJ1-4 proteins, is GAGVSQSPRYKVAKRGQDVALRCDPISGHVSLFWYQQALGQGPEFLTYFQNEAQLDKSGLPSDRFFAERPEGSVSTLKIQRTQQEDSAVYLCASSLVGWGNEKLFFGSGTQLSVL.